The 29 T cell receptor beta chains listed next were all sequenced from one sample in a study of control samples from healthy donors and cancer patients. Profiled with immunoSEQ multiplex PCR; TCRdb holds only in-frame clones, not every one. The sample lists over 100,000 clones, about nine tenths seen once, with about 4.2% in the top ten. The source material was blood. The receptors were sampled from a human donor in good health. The donor label of this sample is uncertain.

The V gene is TRBV25-1, the J gene TRBJ2-7; TRBD2 agrees at 9 bases. J was trimmed by 2 bases and V by 1 base; bases with no gene match: 6. The CDR3 length is 16 residues. Germline CDR1 MGHDK, CDR2 SYGVNS. CDR3 DNA sequence: TGTGCCAGCAGTGAATCGCGGGGGGGCCCCACCTACGAGCAGTACTTC. This gives the protein CASSESRGGPTYEQYF.

The rearrangement uses TRBV24-1 and TRBJ2-5; D may correspond to TRBD1 or TRBD2 (5 bases each). The CDR3 has 16 residues. Germline-derived CDR1 and CDR2 are KGHDR and SFDVKD. V lost 0 bases and J lost 5, with 15 bases in between. The CDR3 protein is CATSDLPTRDPETQYF. The CDR3 DNA reads as TGTGCCACCAGTGATTTGCCGACCCGGGACCCCGAGACCCAGTACTTC.

Written as DNA, the CDR3 is TGTGCCAGCAGCATGCGGCAGAAGAATCAGCCCCAGCATTTT. Protein product: CASSMRQKNQPQHF. The rearrangement uses TRBV21-1 and TRBJ1-5. TRBV21-1 is an annotated pseudogene. The CDR3 has 14 amino acids.

The J gene is TRBJ1-6, the V gene TRBV2; weak D call: TRBD1 (5 bases). Trimming pared 4 bases from V and 7 bases from J, leaving 14 bases between. The germline CDR1 and CDR2 sequences are SNHLY and FYNNEI. This CDR3 is 15 amino acids long. The CDR3 spells CASSAKPTVNSPLHF. CDR3 in DNA: TGTGCCAGCAGTGCCAAACCGACAGTCAATTCACCCCTCCACTTT. The variable domain in full, with the rest retrieved from reference TRBV2 and TRBJ1-6, is EPEVTQTPSHQVTQMGQEVILRCVPISNHLYFYWYRQILGQKVEFLVSFYNNEISEKSEIFDDQFSVERPDGSNFTLKIRSTKLEDSAMYFCASSAKPTVNSPLHFGNGTRLTVT.

This chain joins TRBV2 and TRBJ2-2; D ambiguous. Trimming removed 7 bases at V and 6 bases at J, with 6 bases between. CDR3 length equals 11 residues. Germline V gene lookup returns CDR1 SNHLY and CDR2 FYNNEI. CDR3 in DNA: TGTGCCAGCACTTACCCCGGGGAGCTGTTTTTT. Encoded protein: CASTYPGELFF.

The rearrangement joins TRBV5-1 to TRBJ1-2, with 8 bases aligning to TRBD1. The CDR3 extends over 14 amino acids. Trimming removed 0 bases from V and 5 bases from J; junction bases left unmatched: 3. Germline V CDR1 and CDR2: SGHRS, YFSETQ. The CDR3 spells CASSLAGGDYGYTF. In nucleotides, the CDR3 is TGCGCCAGCAGCTTGGCAGGGGGCGATTATGGCTACACCTTC.

The CDR3 protein is CASSRLSANEKLFF. The CDR3 DNA follows: TGTGCCAGCAGTCGTCTATCGGCTAATGAAAAACTGTTTTTT. This chain joins TRBV3-1 (or the pseudogene TRBV3-2) and TRBJ1-4; D unclear. The germline CDR1 and CDR2 sequences are LGHDT and YNNKEL (reference sequence). V was pared by 6 bases and J by 3 bases, with 11 bases between. This CDR3 comprises 14 residues.

This clone was seen more than once but under ten times. The rearrangement uses TRBV6-1 and TRBJ2-2; D remains ambiguous. Per the germline V gene, CDR1 is MNHNS and CDR2 is SASEGT. V lost 2 bases and J lost 6, with 13 bases in between. The CDR3 spans 15 residues. The CDR3 spells CASSEYGLSSGELFF. CDR3 bases: TGTGCCAGCAGTGAATACGGGCTCAGCTCCGGGGAGCTGTTTTTT.

V is TRBV6-2 or TRBV6-3 and J is TRBJ1-5; 10 positions agree with TRBD1. The CDR3 extends over 16 amino acids. Germline V gives CDR1 MNHEY, CDR2 SVGEGT. J was trimmed by 0 bases and V by 4 bases; bases with no gene match: 3. The CDR3 sequence is CASSSDRGPSNQPQHF. In DNA form, the CDR3 reads TGTGCCAGCAGTTCCGACAGGGGGCCTAGCAATCAGCCCCAGCATTTT.

J is TRBJ2-1 and V is TRBV7-2; D possibly corresponds to TRBD2 (6 bases). CDR1 is SGHTA, CDR2 FQGNSA, per germline. Trimming pared 3 bases from V and 6 bases from J, leaving 12 bases between. The CDR3 is 14 residues long. CDR3: CASSLALASNEQFF. As DNA, the CDR3 is TGTGCCAGCAGCTTGGCCCTAGCGAGCAATGAGCAGTTCTTC.

This clone was seen only once. CDR3 amino acids: CASSYRTGGGEQYF. CDR3 nucleotide sequence: TGTGCCAGCAGTTACCGAACAGGGGGCGGTGAGCAGTACTTC. The chain links TRBV6-2 or TRBV6-3 to TRBJ2-7; 9 positions agree with TRBD1. Germline V gives CDR1 MNHEY, CDR2 SVGEGT. J lost 7 bases, V lost 2 bases, and 6 bases had no gene match. The CDR3 covers 14 residues.

The chain recombines TRBV18 with TRBJ2-7, with a weak D call TRBD1 (6 bases). Germline V lookup: CDR1 KGHSH, CDR2 LQKENI. V was cut by 6 bases and J by 2 bases, with 14 bases left in between. The CDR3 contains 14 residues. The DNA of the CDR3 is TGTGCCAGCTCTCCCGGGACACCCGCCTACGAGCAGTACTTC. Amino acid sequence: CASSPGTPAYEQYF.

The chain uses TRBV6-5 and TRBJ2-6, with D unclear. Germline-derived CDR1 and CDR2 are MNHEY and SVGAGI. The CDR3 length is 15 residues. Trimming cost V 5 bases and J 0 bases, with 8 bases left between them. The DNA for the CDR3 is TGTGCCAGCAGTCCTACCACCTCTGGGGCCAACGTCCTGACTTTC. This codes for CASSPTTSGANVLTF.

The chain carries TRBV28 and TRBJ1-5; 7 positions match TRBD1. Losses at the gene ends were 2 bases for V and 4 bases for J; bases not matched to a gene: 5. Germline CDR1 MDHEN, CDR2 SYDVKM. The CDR3 spans 15 residues. CDR3 region: CASSLVGTENQPQHF. The CDR3 nucleotides read TGTGCCAGCAGTTTAGTTGGGACAGAGAATCAGCCCCAGCATTTT.

This clone was counted a single time. This rearrangement joins TRBV27 to TRBJ1-5; 8 bases agree with TRBD1. The CDR3 extends over 18 amino acids. Germline V CDR1 and CDR2: MNHEY, SMNVEV (reference sequence). The ends lost 7 bases at V and 2 bases at J; junction bases unmatched: 16. The CDR3 DNA follows: TGTGCCAGCATGTCGACAGGGGCTGGGCTAGTGGGCAATCAGCCCCAGCATTTT. This sequence encodes CASMSTGAGLVGNQPQHF.

The chain carries TRBV5-1 and TRBJ1-1; no firm D call. From germline, CDR1 is SGHRS and CDR2 YFSETQ. The germline V and J ends were trimmed by 5 bases and 0 bases, with 11 bases remaining between them. The CDR3 is 14 residues long. The CDR3 DNA sequence: TGCGCCAGCAGTCCCCAGCTCATGAACACTGAAGCTTTCTTT. Translating gives CASSPQLMNTEAFF.

In this sample, this clone turned up once. V gene TRBV19 combines with J gene TRBJ2-6; D may be TRBD1 (6 bases). The CDR3 spans 18 residues. V was clipped by 1 base and J by 5 bases, with 18 bases between them. The germline gives CDR1 LNHDA, CDR2 SQIVND (reference sequence). CDR3 amino acids: CASSIAGTLSPWANVLTF. The DNA for the CDR3 is TGTGCCAGTAGTATAGCCGGGACATTAAGCCCCTGGGCCAACGTCCTGACTTTC.

The rearrangement links TRBV6-5 to TRBJ2-4, with D uncertain. The CDR3 is 15 residues long. Trimming cost V 6 bases and J 0 bases, with 12 bases left between them. Germline assignment: CDR1 MNHEY and CDR2 SVGAGI. In DNA, the CDR3 is TGTGCCAGCAGCTCGGGTAGTTTAGCCAAAAACATTCAGTACTTC. Translating it yields CASSSGSLAKNIQYF.

The V and J genes are TRBV7-9 and TRBJ1-1; 8 nucleotides agree with TRBD1. The CDR3 loop spans 15 amino acids. The junction had 5 bases not matched to a gene; V was cut back by 5 bases and J by 0 bases. CDR1 and CDR2 (germline): SEHNR, FQNEAQ (reference sequence). The CDR3 region has the DNA TGTGCCAGCAGCACTACGACAGGGGTGAACACTGAAGCTTTCTTT. Residues: CASSTTTGVNTEAFF.

This rearrangement joins TRBV2 to TRBJ2-1; 8 bases match TRBD1. Germline-derived CDR1 and CDR2 are SNHLY and FYNNEI. V lost 8 bases, J lost 9 bases, and 9 bases stayed unmatched. The CDR3 spans 13 residues. The CDR3 spells CASRGTGLSEQFF. The CDR3 DNA is TGTGCCAGCCGGGGGACAGGTCTTAGTGAGCAGTTCTTC.

The chain combines TRBV20-1 with TRBJ1-1, with D possibly TRBD1 on 5 matching bases. Germline V gives CDR1 DFQATT, CDR2 SNEGSKA (reference sequence). Trimming shortened V by 5 bases and J by 5 bases, and 18 bases separated the two germline ends. The CDR3 runs 14 residues. In DNA, the CDR3 is TGCAGTGCTCGTGAGGCCAGGGCGGGGACTGAAGCTTTCTTT. This encodes CSAREARAGTEAFF.

The chain is built from TRBV10-2 and TRBJ1-6; 9 nucleotides agree with TRBD1. V shed 6 bases, J shed 0 bases, and the junction held 6 bases outside the gene matches. CDR1 is WSHSY, CDR2 SAAADI, per germline. This CDR3 contains 17 residues. As DNA, the CDR3 is TGCGCCAGCAGACAGGGGACAGGGAGCTCCTATAATTCACCCCTCCACTTT. Translated, it gives CASRQGTGSSYNSPLHF.

The genes are TRBV5-4 and TRBJ2-1; unclear D gene. V was clipped by 0 bases and J by 7 bases, with 5 bases between them. Germline V gene lookup returns CDR1 SGHNT and CDR2 YYREEE (reference sequence). This CDR3 has 12 residues. The CDR3 region is CASSLDGNEQFF. CDR3 bases: TGTGCCAGCAGCTTGGACGGGAATGAGCAGTTCTTC. The complete variable domain, with remaining parts taken from reference TRBV5-4 and TRBJ2-1, reads ETGVTQSPTHLIKTRGQQVTLRCSSQSGHNTVSWYQQALGQGPQFIFQYYREEENGRGNFPPRFSGLQFPNYSSELNVNALELDDSALYLCASSLDGNEQFFGPGTRLTVL.

The CDR3 sequence is CASNLPGRGGFGEKLFF. The CDR3 nucleotides read TGCGCCAGCAACCTCCCGGGACGAGGGGGGTTTGGGGAAAAACTGTTTTTT. The rearrangement joins TRBV4-1 to TRBJ1-4; possibly TRBD1 for D (6 bases). The CDR3 runs to 17 residues. The germline V gene has CDR1 MGHRA and CDR2 YSYEKL. V was trimmed by 7 bases and J by 8 bases, leaving 26 bases between them.

This chain joins TRBV24-1 and TRBJ2-5; D gene ambiguous. The V gene's germline CDR1 is KGHDR and CDR2 SFDVKD. Trimming pared 5 bases from V and 0 bases from J, leaving 18 bases between. This CDR3 is 17 amino acids long. The CDR3 sequence is CATSGGLSGPYQETQYF. For the CDR3, the DNA is TGTGCCACCAGTGGTGGGTTATCAGGACCGTACCAAGAGACCCAGTACTTC.

The rearrangement uses TRBV28 and TRBJ2-1; TRBD1 agrees at 10 bases. V shed 4 bases, J shed 8 bases, and the junction held 8 bases outside the gene matches. CDR3 size: 15 residues. CDR1 is MDHEN, CDR2 SYDVKM, per germline. CDR3 DNA: TGTGCCAGCAGTTCCCCGGGACAGGGGTGGGATGAGCAGTTCTTC. Its translation: CASSSPGQGWDEQFF.

This clone appeared once. In DNA, the CDR3 is TGTGCCAGCAGCCAGACAGCGAACACCGGGGAGCTGTTTTTT. Translation gives CASSQTANTGELFF. This chain links TRBV7-7 with TRBJ2-2; a weak D match, TRBD1 (5 bases). Germline V CDR1 and CDR2: SSHAT, FNYEAQ (reference sequence). The ends were cut back, 5 bases at V and 0 bases at J, with 7 bases in the middle. This CDR3 region has 14 residues.

V usage is TRBV5-1 and J usage is TRBJ1-1, with a possible D match to TRBD1 (6 bases). Germline lookup yields CDR1 SGHRS and CDR2 YFSETQ. This CDR3 comprises 15 residues. With 2 bases removed from V and 0 bases from J, the gap between germline ends came to 11 bases. Here the CDR3 DNA reads TGCGCCAGCAGCTTACAGGGTGACATGAACACTGAAGCTTTCTTT. It codes for CASSLQGDMNTEAFF.

V is TRBV27 and J is TRBJ2-3; 10 bases agree with TRBD2. There are 16 residues in the CDR3. V was clipped by 5 bases and J by 2 bases; unmatched bases: 7. In germline, CDR1 is MNHEY, CDR2 SMNVEV (reference sequence). The CDR3 sequence: CASSKTSGVFTDTQYF. As DNA, the CDR3 is TGTGCCAGCAGTAAAACTAGCGGGGTTTTCACAGATACGCAGTATTTT.